The source of this T cell receptor (beta chain) is a study of vaccination effects on CD4 cells after COVID-19. The data were produced by immunoSEQ multiplex PCR, yet TCRdb's version contains in-frame clones alone and is incomplete. The sample has more than 35,000 clones; more than 75% are singletons. Germline CDR1 is DFQATT and CDR2 is SNEGSKA (reference sequence). The CDR3 covers 11 residues. With 4 bases removed from V and 5 bases from J, the gap between germline ends came to 8 bases. At the end of about 10 days of culture, CD4+ T cells were isolated. With respect to this clone: Its target is unknown.

The receptor was derived from a human donor who received a COVID-19 vaccine. The material sequenced was CD4+ T cells from PBMCs cultured without peptide, taken before COVID-19 vaccination. The chain is built from TRBV20-1 and TRBJ2-5; D ambiguous. CDR3 nucleotides: TGCAGTGCTAACTCATGGGAGACCCAGTACTTC. Translated: CSANSWETQYF.